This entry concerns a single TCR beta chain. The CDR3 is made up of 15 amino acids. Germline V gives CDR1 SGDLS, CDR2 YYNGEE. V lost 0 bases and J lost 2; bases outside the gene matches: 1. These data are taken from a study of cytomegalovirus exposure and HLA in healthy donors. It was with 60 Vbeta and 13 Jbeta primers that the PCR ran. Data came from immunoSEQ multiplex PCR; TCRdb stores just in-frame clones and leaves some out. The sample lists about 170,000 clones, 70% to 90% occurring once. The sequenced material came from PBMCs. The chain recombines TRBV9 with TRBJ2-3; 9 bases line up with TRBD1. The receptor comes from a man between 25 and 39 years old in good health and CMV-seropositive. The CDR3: CASSVGQGVTDTQYF. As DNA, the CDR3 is TGTGCCAGCAGCGTAGGACAGGGGGTCACAGATACGCAGTATTTT.